Presented here are 25 T cell receptor beta chains from one specimen sequenced in a study of lymphopenia after photon versus proton radiotherapy. Sequencing was performed with immunoSEQ multiplex PCR; in TCRdb, only in-frame clones are kept and a portion is missing. The sample has fewer than 40,000 clones, around 94% seen once; the top ten hold roughly 0.71%. The sequences come from peripheral blood, collected from a patient treated with photon-based radiotherapy. The receptors originated from a woman between 50 and 59 years old with cholangiocarcinoma.

This clone was seen just once. The chain recombines TRBV30 with TRBJ2-5; 10 bases fit TRBD2. CDR1 is GTSNPN, CDR2 SVGIG, per germline (reference sequence). V lost 4 bases and J lost 3; bases outside the gene matches: 5. The CDR3 consists of 14 residues. As DNA, the CDR3 is TGTGCCTGGAAGCTAGCGGGGGATAAAGAGACCCAGTACTTC. Its protein is CAWKLAGDKETQYF.

The chain joins TRBV4-3 to TRBJ1-1, with D maybe TRBD1 (6 bases). V lost 1 base and J 1 base, leaving 16 bases between the germline ends. Germline values: CDR1 LGHNA, CDR2 YSLEER. The CDR3 is 17 residues long. Written as DNA, the CDR3 is TGCGCCAGCAGCCAAGCCCCCGCGGGGGGCGAGAACACTGAAGCTTTCTTT. Its protein product is CASSQAPAGGENTEAFF.

This chain links TRBV27 with TRBJ2-2, with TRBD2 as a possible D gene (6 bases). V dropped 7 bases and J dropped 0 bases, with 15 bases sitting between them. CDR1 MNHEY and CDR2 SMNVEV come from the germline V gene (reference sequence). The CDR3 covers 16 residues. This chain's CDR3 is CASNRGGQSNTGELFF. The CDR3 region has the DNA TGTGCCAGCAATCGCGGAGGGCAGTCGAACACCGGGGAGCTGTTTTTT.

The V gene is TRBV27, the J gene TRBJ1-2; D gene uncertain. This CDR3 has 16 amino acids. Germline loops: CDR1 MNHEY, CDR2 SMNVEV (reference sequence). Trimming shortened V by 4 bases and J by 4 bases, and 19 bases separated the two germline ends. For the CDR3, the DNA is TGTGCCAGCAGTTCGGTGGGGATTCTCCGTCGCTATGGCTACACCTTC. Protein: CASSSVGILRRYGYTF.

Only a few counts were recorded for this clone. The chain links TRBV6-1 to TRBJ2-7; D is possibly TRBD1 (5 bases). Trimming stripped 5 bases from V and 6 bases from J, with 17 bases between. The germline gives CDR1 MNHNS, CDR2 SASEGT. The CDR3 is 14 residues long. Written as DNA, the CDR3 is TGTGCCAGCAGTTCAGGGCAGGGTATAGGCGAGCAGTACTTC. It translates to CASSSGQGIGEQYF.

V is TRBV27 and J is TRBJ1-5; D possibly corresponds to TRBD1 (5 bases). The CDR3 is made up of 15 amino acids. CDR1 is MNHEY, CDR2 SMNVEV, per germline (reference sequence). V lost 1 base, J lost 6 bases, and 13 bases lay in between. The CDR3 is CASSLLGVETQPQHF. DNA for the CDR3: TGTGCCAGCAGTTTATTAGGGGTCGAAACTCAGCCCCAGCATTTT.

J is TRBJ2-5 and V is TRBV5-1, with a tentative D call TRBD2 (6 bases). The V and J ends lost 7 bases and 1 base respectively, with 14 bases between them. The CDR3 sequence is 14 residues long. Germline V gene data show CDR1 as SGHRS and CDR2 as YFSETQ. The CDR3 sequence: CASGRLASQETQYF. DNA of the CDR3: TGCGCCAGCGGACGCCTAGCGTCCCAAGAGACCCAGTACTTC.

The chain has TRBV19 and TRBJ2-3; no clear D. The CDR3 sequence is 14 residues long. Per germline, CDR1 LNHDA and CDR2 SQIVND (reference sequence). V lost 3 bases and J lost 3, with 10 bases in between. DNA of the CDR3: TGTGCCAGTAGTATTGGCTGGTTGACAGATACGCAGTATTTT. This codes for CASSIGWLTDTQYF.

The J gene is TRBJ2-2, the V gene TRBV7-9, with D maybe TRBD1 (5 bases). The ends were cut back, 3 bases at V and 4 bases at J, with 18 bases in the middle. From germline, CDR1 is SEHNR and CDR2 FQNEAQ (reference sequence). The CDR3 covers 17 residues. The CDR3 region has the DNA TGTGCCAGCAGCTTTGCCCCAGGGAATCCCGGCACCGGGGAGCTGTTTTTT. This codes for CASSFAPGNPGTGELFF.

The V call is TRBV6-6, the J call TRBJ1-5, with D unclear. This CDR3 comprises 15 residues. V gave up 2 bases and J gave up 0 bases, with 8 bases separating them. Germline CDR1 reads MNHNY; CDR2 reads SVGAGI (reference sequence). CDR3 sequence (DNA): TGTGCCAGCAGTTACGGGGAGATTAGCAATCAGCCCCAGCATTTT. Its translation: CASSYGEISNQPQHF.

The chain recombines TRBV18 with TRBJ2-1; either TRBD1 or TRBD2 may fit D (5 bases each). Germline V gene lookup returns CDR1 KGHSH and CDR2 LQKENI. The CDR3 contains 11 residues. V lost 10 bases, J lost 6 bases, and 10 bases lay in between. CDR3 sequence (DNA): TGTGCCACTCTTGGGGGCAATGAGCAGTTCTTC. Its translation is CATLGGNEQFF.

This sequence joins TRBV11-2 and TRBJ1-1; 7 bases map to TRBD1. J was trimmed by 4 bases and V by 4 bases; bases with no gene match: 6. CDR1 and CDR2 (germline): SGHAT, FQNNGV. CDR3 length: 14 residues. For the CDR3, the DNA is TGTGCCAGCAGCTCGACAGGGCCTCTCACTGAAGCTTTCTTT. It specifies CASSSTGPLTEAFF.

The chain combines TRBV29-1 with TRBJ2-1, with D possibly TRBD2 on 6 matching bases. V was clipped by 3 bases and J by 4 bases, with 7 bases between them. CDR1 and CDR2 (germline): SQVTM, ANQGSEA. The CDR3 covers 12 residues. CDR3 DNA: TGCAGCGTTGAGGAGGGGTACAATGAGCAGTTCTTC. Its protein is CSVEEGYNEQFF.

The chain couples TRBV25-1 to TRBJ2-2, with D perhaps matching TRBD1 or TRBD2 (5 bases each). From germline, CDR1 is MGHDK and CDR2 SYGVNS. Trimming left V 3 bases short and J 3 bases short, with 8 bases between. CDR3 size: 14 residues. The CDR3 here is CASSEGEYTGELFF. For the CDR3, the DNA is TGTGCCAGCAGTGAGGGGGAGTACACCGGGGAGCTGTTTTTT.

V gene TRBV9 combines with J gene TRBJ1-5; 7 positions match TRBD1. Germline CDR1 reads SGDLS; CDR2 reads YYNGEE. V shed 3 bases, J shed 9 bases, and the junction held 6 bases outside the gene matches. The CDR3 loop spans 13 amino acids. CDR3 loop: CASSGTGARPQHF. CDR3 nucleotides: TGTGCCAGCAGCGGAACAGGGGCCAGGCCCCAGCATTTT.

The V gene is TRBV4-1, the J gene TRBJ1-2; the match to TRBD1 covers 8 bases. The CDR3 sequence is 16 residues long. The V and J ends lost 5 bases and 0 bases, in that order; junction bases with no gene match: 8. Looked up from germline, CDR1 is MGHRA and CDR2 is YSYEKL. CDR3 protein: CASSTGQGGPNYGYTF. The DNA for the CDR3 is TGCGCCAGCAGCACCGGACAGGGAGGGCCTAACTATGGCTACACCTTC.

The chain combines TRBV4-3 with TRBJ1-4, with 8 bases fitting TRBD1. V was pared by 0 bases and J by 7 bases, with 10 bases of the junction left unmatched. CDR1 is LGHNA and CDR2 is YSLEER in the germline V gene. This CDR3 has 17 amino acids. CDR3 DNA: TGCGCCAGCAGCCAAGATGGGGCAGGGGGCTGGGGTGAAAAACTGTTTTTT. Protein: CASSQDGAGGWGEKLFF.

The rearrangement uses TRBV30 and TRBJ2-4, with 8 bases identical to TRBD2. Trimming at V came to 5 bases and at J to 8 bases, leaving 11 bases not matched to a gene. The CDR3 spans 14 residues. Germline values: CDR1 GTSNPN, CDR2 SVGIG (reference sequence). This CDR3 reads CAWSAGTSRDIQYF. The CDR3 DNA is TGTGCCTGGTCCGCCGGGACTAGTAGAGACATTCAGTACTTC.

This chain links TRBV16 with TRBJ1-2; D remains ambiguous. The CDR3 loop spans 14 amino acids. Germline V gene lookup returns CDR1 KGHSY and CDR2 FQNENV. V was pared by 0 bases and J by 8 bases, with 13 bases between. CDR3 amino acids: CASSQSLGVEGYTF. The CDR3 coding sequence is TGTGCCAGCAGCCAATCCTTGGGAGTTGAAGGCTACACCTTC.

The chain has TRBV27 and TRBJ2-7; 7 positions match TRBD1. Germline loops: CDR1 MNHEY, CDR2 SMNVEV (reference sequence). CDR3 size: 14 residues. V dropped 7 bases and J dropped 2; count of bases not matched to a gene: 8. The DNA for the CDR3 is TGTGCCAGCACCCCACCGGGACAGCCCTACGAGCAGTACTTC. It translates to CASTPPGQPYEQYF.

The gene calls are TRBV7-9 and TRBJ1-2, with D perhaps matching TRBD1 (5 bases). This CDR3 spans 14 amino acids. Trimming pared 5 bases from V and 3 bases from J, leaving 13 bases between. Germline loops: CDR1 SEHNR, CDR2 FQNEAQ (reference sequence). DNA of the CDR3: TGTGCCAGCAGCCAGGGCCGTGGTGACTATGGCTACACCTTC. Translation gives CASSQGRGDYGYTF.

This clone was seen once. V usage is TRBV11-2 and J usage is TRBJ1-2, with 9 bases identical to TRBD1. There are 13 residues in the CDR3. V was pared by 3 bases and J by 7 bases, with 3 bases of the junction left unmatched. Germline CDR1 and CDR2: SGHAT and FQNNGV. CDR3 sequence reads: CASSLGQGFGYTF. In DNA form, the CDR3 reads TGTGCCAGCAGCTTGGGACAGGGCTTTGGCTACACCTTC.

The chain recombines TRBV29-1 with TRBJ2-2; a weak D match, TRBD2 (5 bases). Between the trimmed V and J ends, which lost 7 bases and 4 bases, there was a span of 16 bases. This CDR3 region has 14 residues. Germline V lookup: CDR1 SQVTM, CDR2 ANQGSEA. The CDR3 bases are TGCAGCGCGGGGTCCTTTGCGGTCACCGGGGAGCTGTTTTTT. It translates to CSAGSFAVTGELFF.

This chain links TRBV7-2 with TRBJ2-2; maybe TRBD2 (5 bases). The CDR3 extends over 14 amino acids. Germline V gene lookup returns CDR1 SGHTA and CDR2 FQGNSA. With 4 bases removed from V and 1 base from J, the gap between germline ends came to 7 bases. CDR3: CASSSGLNTGELFF. The CDR3 DNA reads TGTGCCAGCAGCTCCGGACTGAACACCGGGGAGCTGTTTTTT.

CDR3 loop: CASSADRASGNTIYF. For the CDR3, the DNA is TGTGCCAGCAGCGCCGATAGGGCAAGTGGAAACACCATATATTTT. This chain joins TRBV5-4 and TRBJ1-3; D gene ambiguous. CDR3 length: 15 residues. Trimming pared 4 bases from V and 3 bases from J, leaving 14 bases between. Germline CDR1 and CDR2: SGHNT and YYREEE (reference sequence).